This T cell receptor beta chain was sequenced in a study of T cells in Graves' hyperthyroidism and ophthalmopathy. Findings of the study overall: In validation, the model predicted ophthalmopathy. These predictions came a median about 6.2 months before onset. From stable hyperthyroidism, ophthalmopathy was separated by a 13 V-J model.

The CDR3 consists of 11 residues. V lost 8 bases to trimming and J lost 2 bases; unmatched junction nucleotides: 2. The germline gives CDR1 SQVTM, CDR2 ANQGSEA. Regarding this clonotype: Its specificity is unknown.

RNA transcripts yielded amplified TCR beta CDR3 regions. The HTBI primer set was used in a first-round RT-PCR of the TCR CDR3. TCRdb independently ran MiXCR on the multiplex PCR reads; one entry per CDR3 protein. This table holds roughly 500,000 distinct CDR3 sequences, 46% found once. The specimen sequenced was peripheral blood or thyroid tissue (not recorded which). This TCR came from an adult woman with Graves' disease, either hyperthyroidism or ophthalmopathy (not recorded which). This sequence joins TRBV29-1 and TRBJ2-7; 8 bases fit TRBD1. The CDR3 loop reads CSLDRAYEQYF. In DNA form, the CDR3 reads TGCAGCTTGGACAGGGCCTACGAGCAGTACTTC.